The following is a TCR beta chain sequence with its context. Its antigen is unknown. TCRdb processed the 5' RACE reads again and assigns one entry to each CDR3 protein, with no DNA. The listing contains under 200,000 distinct CDR3 sequences. The CDR3 spans 15 residues. Germline values: CDR1 SGHTA, CDR2 FQGNSA. This sample is drawn from a study of T cells expressing NK-cell markers. Study as a whole: TCR beta repertoires came from sorted CD3+CD56+NKG2C+, CD3+CD56+NKG2C- and CD3+CD56-NKG2C+ T cells. HCMV seropositivity marked seven of the eight sequenced donors; one was seronegative.

Overall study results and limits: These clonotypes also led the CD3+CD56-NKG2C+ fraction in a handful of donors. Clarity on HCMV specificity was lacking for the expanded NKG2C+ T cell clones.

The chain employs TRBV7-2 and TRBJ2-7. The clonotype originates from a woman aged 18 to 75 in good health. Sequenced: blood T cells: a sorted CD56 or NKG2C T cell subset, CD4+ or CD8+ T cells, or bulk PBMC T cells (not recorded which). CDR3 sequence: CASSLTLGNKDEQYF.